One sample yielded the 30 T cell receptor beta chains listed below, sequenced in a study of CD4+ T cells in melanoma. Assay used: immunoSEQ multiplex PCR; TCRdb lists only in-frame clones, some missing. The profile shows about 13,000 clones, around 70% of them singletons. The material sequenced was cells from a culture (not recorded whether cultured in vitro). These receptors came from a human donor with melanoma.

The rearrangement joins TRBV18 to TRBJ1-1; 7 bases are shared with TRBD1. The CDR3 length is 16 residues. Germline CDR1 KGHSH, CDR2 LQKENI. J lost 0 bases, V lost 3 bases, and 7 bases had no gene match. CDR3 amino acids: CASSPTTGTVNTEAFF. The DNA of the CDR3 is TGTGCCAGCTCACCGACCACCGGGACAGTGAACACTGAAGCTTTCTTT.

V usage is TRBV19 and J usage is TRBJ2-7; TRBD2 might be the D (6 bases). V gave up 4 bases and J gave up 0 bases, with 10 bases separating them. CDR1 is LNHDA, CDR2 SQIVND, per germline (reference sequence). The length of the CDR3 is 14 residues. The chain's CDR3 is CASSRRVSSYEQYF. For the CDR3, the DNA is TGTGCCAGTAGTAGGAGGGTATCCTCCTACGAGCAGTACTTC. The whole variable domain, filled in from reference TRBV19 and TRBJ2-7, reads DGGITQSPKYLFRKEGQNVTLSCEQNLNHDAMYWYRQDPGQGLRLIYYSQIVNDFQKGDIAEGYSVSREKKESFPLTVTSAQKNPTAFYLCASSRRVSSYEQYFGPGTRLTVT.

This sequence joins TRBV11-2 and TRBJ2-7; D is uncertain. V lost 3 bases and J lost 6, with 12 bases in between. Germline V gene data show CDR1 as SGHAT and CDR2 as FQNNGV. The CDR3 is 13 residues long. This CDR3 is CASSFYLSGEQYF. CDR3 in DNA: TGTGCCAGCAGCTTTTACCTATCCGGCGAGCAGTACTTC. Full variable domain (missing parts from reference TRBV11-2 and TRBJ2-7): EAGVAQSPRYKIIEKRQSVAFWCNPISGHATLYWYQQILGQGPKLLIQFQNNGVVDDSQLPKDRFSAERLKGVDSTLKIQPAKLEDSAVYLCASSFYLSGEQYFGPGTRLTVT.

The chain employs TRBV7-3 and TRBJ1-1, with a tentative D call TRBD1 (5 bases). The V gene lost 4 bases and the J gene lost 0 bases, with 6 bases spanning the gap. The CDR3 has 13 residues. The V gene's germline CDR1 is SGHTA and CDR2 FQGTGA. CDR3 residues: CASSSQVNTEAFF. The CDR3 DNA reads TGTGCCAGCAGCTCACAGGTGAACACTGAAGCTTTCTTT.

This chain joins TRBV7-6 and TRBJ1-3, with D uncertain. The V gene lost 1 base and the J gene lost 4 bases, with 14 bases spanning the gap. The CDR3 extends over 16 amino acids. In germline, CDR1 is SGHVS, CDR2 FNYEAQ. For the CDR3, the DNA is TGTGCCAGCAGCTTAGGGGCGGCGGGCGCCGGAAACACCATATATTTT. Translation gives CASSLGAAGAGNTIYF.

The V gene is TRBV2, the J gene TRBJ1-5; D uncertain. The CDR3 extends over 12 amino acids. V gave up 6 bases and J gave up 0 bases, with 3 bases separating them. CDR1 is SNHLY and CDR2 is FYNNEI in the germline V gene. CDR3 coding DNA: TGTGCCAGCAGGTATAGCAATCAGCCCCAGCATTTT. The encoded protein is CASRYSNQPQHF.

Only a few counts were recorded for this clone. V is TRBV7-9 and J is TRBJ1-3, with D uncertain. The V end was cut by 1 base, the J end by 0 bases, with 10 bases between. Germline values: CDR1 SEHNR, CDR2 FQNEAQ (reference sequence). This CDR3 spans 16 amino acids. Here the CDR3 reads CASSLVASSSGNTIYF. The CDR3, as DNA: TGTGCCAGCAGCTTAGTAGCGTCGAGCTCTGGAAACACCATATATTTT.

This clone was picked up a small number of times. This chain links TRBV25-1 with TRBJ2-6; D remains unclear. This CDR3 is 13 amino acids long. V was trimmed by 7 bases and J by 2 bases, leaving 6 bases between them. The germline V gene encodes CDR1 MGHDK and CDR2 SYGVNS. CDR3 sequence reads: CASTAPGANVLTF. The CDR3, as DNA: TGTGCCAGCACAGCACCTGGGGCCAACGTCCTGACTTTC.

This clone was seen a few times. The gene calls are TRBV2 and TRBJ2-3; 7 bases agree with TRBD1. CDR1 and CDR2 (germline): SNHLY, FYNNEI. This CDR3 comprises 15 residues. With V trimmed by 6 bases and J by 2 bases, 8 bases remained unmatched. CDR3 bases: TGTGCCAGCAGAACTCCGGGACAGATCACAGATACGCAGTATTTT. It is translated as CASRTPGQITDTQYF. Full variable domain (outside the CDR3, taken from reference TRBV2 and TRBJ2-3): EPEVTQTPSHQVTQMGQEVILRCVPISNHLYFYWYRQILGQKVEFLVSFYNNEISEKSEIFDDQFSVERPDGSNFTLKIRSTKLEDSAMYFCASRTPGQITDTQYFGPGTRLTVL.

This clone was detected a few times. The chain links TRBV6-6 to TRBJ1-1; D call uncertain. Trimming removed 6 bases at V and 6 bases at J, with 14 bases between. Germline lookup yields CDR1 MNHNY and CDR2 SVGAGI (reference sequence). There are 13 residues in the CDR3. CDR3 coding DNA: TGTGCCAGCAGATCGAGGGATGCAGCTGAAGCTTTCTTT. The encoded protein is CASRSRDAAEAFF.

The chain couples TRBV19 to TRBJ2-7, with a tentative D call TRBD1 (6 bases). V lost 3 bases, J lost 2 bases, and 14 bases lay in between. The CDR3 spans 15 residues. The germline V gene encodes CDR1 LNHDA and CDR2 SQIVND (reference sequence). The CDR3 coding sequence is TGTGCCAGTAGTATTAAGGCAGGGGAAACCTACGAGCAGTACTTC. Protein product: CASSIKAGETYEQYF.

The V and J genes are TRBV2 and TRBJ1-1; 9 bases align to TRBD1. The V segment lost 7 bases and the J segment 4 bases; nucleotides outside the gene matches: 4. Germline CDR1 SNHLY, CDR2 FYNNEI. There are 13 residues in the CDR3. The CDR3 spells CASNDRGGTEAFF. The CDR3 coding sequence is TGTGCCAGCAACGACAGGGGGGGCACTGAAGCTTTCTTT.

This clone came up a few times. The V call is TRBV2, the J call TRBJ1-5; D not resolved. V dropped 5 bases and J dropped 2 bases, with 10 bases sitting between them. The CDR3 is made up of 14 amino acids. Germline V gene sequence: CDR1 SNHLY, CDR2 FYNNEI. Here the CDR3 reads CASSKEAGNQPQHF. The CDR3 region has the DNA TGTGCCAGCAGTAAGGAGGCCGGCAATCAGCCCCAGCATTTT.

The rearrangement uses TRBV27 and TRBJ1-1, with 8 bases that match TRBD1. The CDR3 runs 17 residues. V was clipped by 5 bases and J by 1 base; unmatched bases: 12. Germline-derived CDR1 and CDR2 are MNHEY and SMNVEV (reference sequence). The CDR3 DNA follows: TGTGCCAGCAGTCCCAGGACAGGGCGGATCGCGAACACTGAAGCTTTCTTT. It specifies CASSPRTGRIANTEAFF.

This clone was seen only once. The V gene is TRBV5-1, the J gene TRBJ2-7; tentative D call: TRBD2 (6 bases). CDR1 and CDR2 from the germline V gene are SGHRS and YFSETQ. V was cut by 4 bases and J by 8 bases, with 19 bases left in between. This CDR3 has 14 residues. This CDR3 reads CASSIELAAGKQYF. DNA for the CDR3: TGCGCCAGCAGCATCGAACTAGCCGCTGGTAAGCAGTACTTC.

The rearrangement links TRBV15 to TRBJ1-4, with a weak D call TRBD1 (6 bases). Trimming took off 0 bases at V and 8 bases at J, with 13 bases between the two ends. This CDR3 is 15 amino acids long. Germline V gene data show CDR1 as LNHNV and CDR2 as YYDKDF (reference sequence). The CDR3 nucleotides are TGTGCCACCAGCAGAGATGGGCAGGGGCGAGAAAAACTGTTTTTT. Residues: CATSRDGQGREKLFF. Filled out from reference TRBV15 and TRBJ1-4, the complete variable domain reads DAMVIQNPRYQVTQFGKPVTLSCSQTLNHNVMYWYQQKSSQAPKLLFHYYDKDFNNEADTPDNFQSRRPNTSFCFLDIRSPGLGDTAMYLCATSRDGQGREKLFFGSGTQLSVL.

This chain connects TRBV5-1 to TRBJ2-1; the D is unclear. This CDR3 region has 14 residues. The germline gives CDR1 SGHRS, CDR2 YFSETQ. V gave up 1 base and J gave up 4 bases, with 9 bases separating them. CDR3 protein: CASSLSTDYNEQFF. CDR3 sequence (DNA): TGCGCCAGCAGCTTGAGTACGGATTACAATGAGCAGTTCTTC. Full variable domain (missing parts from reference TRBV5-1 and TRBJ2-1): KAGVTQTPRYLIKTRGQQVTLSCSPISGHRSVSWYQQTPGQGLQFLFEYFSETQRNKGNFPGRFSGRQFSNSRSEMNVSTLELGDSALYLCASSLSTDYNEQFFGPGTRLTVL.

The CDR3 DNA reads TGTGCCAGCAGCTTCCCCTTTTATAAAAAAGACAGGGGGCGGAATGGCTACACCTTC. Encoded protein: CASSFPFYKKDRGRNGYTF. The gene calls are TRBV11-2 and TRBJ1-2; 10 nucleotides agree with TRBD1. The CDR3 totals 19 residues. V was clipped by 3 bases and J by 6 bases; unmatched bases: 19. The germline gives CDR1 SGHAT, CDR2 FQNNGV.

The gene calls are TRBV5-1 and TRBJ2-6; maybe TRBD1 (5 bases). The CDR3 covers 20 residues. CDR1 is SGHRS, CDR2 YFSETQ, per germline. The V end was cut by 1 base, the J end by 1 base, with 21 bases between. The CDR3 DNA sequence: TGCGCCAGCAGCTTGTTTTCGTCAAGGGGTAGAGAGTCTGGGGCCAACGTCCTGACTTTC. Its protein product is CASSLFSSRGRESGANVLTF.

The genes are TRBV18 and TRBJ1-1, with unresolved D. Germline V CDR1 and CDR2: KGHSH, LQKENI. Trimming shortened V by 2 bases and J by 3 bases, and 10 bases separated the two germline ends. This CDR3 spans 14 amino acids. The CDR3 DNA reads as TGTGCCAGCTCACCAAATTTTGGGGACACTGAAGCTTTCTTT. This translates into CASSPNFGDTEAFF.

This clone was seen a single time. V usage is TRBV5-1 and J usage is TRBJ1-6; D gene uncertain. Germline V CDR1 and CDR2: SGHRS, YFSETQ. The CDR3 consists of 15 residues. Trimming left V 2 bases short and J 8 bases short, with 14 bases between. The CDR3 coding sequence is TGCGCCAGCAGCTTTTCCTCCCCGGGAGATTCACCCCTCCACTTT. Translating it yields CASSFSSPGDSPLHF.

V and J are TRBV6-5 and TRBJ2-3; 12 bases map to TRBD2. The CDR3 is 14 amino acids. CDR1 MNHEY and CDR2 SVGAGI come from the germline V gene. After removal of 6 bases from V and 6 bases from J, the junction contained 4 bases not matched to a gene. DNA for the CDR3: TGTGCCAGCAGAACAGGACTAGCGGGGGATACGCAGTATTTT. It codes for CASRTGLAGDTQYF.

This chain joins TRBV12-5 and TRBJ2-1; the D call may be TRBD1 or TRBD2 (5 bases each). The V gene's germline CDR1 is LGHNT and CDR2 FRNRAP. The ends were cut back, 3 bases at V and 7 bases at J, with 10 bases in the middle. CDR3 size: 13 residues. CDR3 protein: CASGFRGANEQFF. CDR3 DNA sequence: TGTGCTAGTGGTTTTAGGGGAGCGAATGAGCAGTTCTTC.

This clone showed up just a few times. This rearrangement joins TRBV2 to TRBJ2-1; no clear D gene. Germline loops: CDR1 SNHLY, CDR2 FYNNEI. CDR3 length equals 15 residues. The V gene lost 6 bases and the J gene lost 0 bases, with 12 bases spanning the gap. CDR3 sequence (DNA): TGTGCCAGCAGCCCTCGGGCTGACTCCTACAATGAGCAGTTCTTC. Translated: CASSPRADSYNEQFF.

The sample holds one count of this clone. The rearrangement joins TRBV11-2 to TRBJ1-6; D gene ambiguous. The CDR3 is 14 residues long. CDR1 is SGHAT, CDR2 FQNNGV, per germline. V was trimmed by 5 bases and J by 0 bases, leaving 5 bases between them. This CDR3 reads CASSQNSYNSPLHF. CDR3 nucleotides: TGTGCCAGCAGCCAGAACTCCTATAATTCACCCCTCCACTTT.

The chain links TRBV15 to TRBJ1-1; D unclear. Germline V gene lookup returns CDR1 LNHNV and CDR2 YYDKDF (reference sequence). The V gene lost 0 bases and the J gene lost 10 bases, with 12 bases spanning the gap. This CDR3 comprises 13 residues. CDR3 in amino acids: CATSRDSPNGAFF. The DNA for the CDR3 is TGTGCCACCAGCAGAGATAGCCCGAACGGAGCTTTCTTT.

V gene TRBV19 combines with J gene TRBJ2-2; possibly TRBD2 for D (6 bases). Per germline, CDR1 LNHDA and CDR2 SQIVND (reference sequence). Deletions cut 3 bases from V and 6 bases from J, with 11 bases between. The CDR3 runs 14 residues. The CDR3, as DNA: TGTGCCAGTAGTATCTCGGGGGTGGCCGGGGAGCTGTTTTTT. This gives the protein CASSISGVAGELFF. The entire variable domain, with the rest obtained from reference TRBV19 and TRBJ2-2, is as follows: DGGITQSPKYLFRKEGQNVTLSCEQNLNHDAMYWYRQDPGQGLRLIYYSQIVNDFQKGDIAEGYSVSREKKESFPLTVTSAQKNPTAFYLCASSISGVAGELFFGEGSRLTVL.

J is TRBJ2-2 and V is TRBV9, with TRBD2 identical over 7 bases. CDR1 and CDR2 (germline): SGDLS, YYNGEE. The CDR3 contains 16 residues. V lost 0 bases and J lost 7; bases outside the gene matches: 9. The CDR3 loop is CASSVAFQRGLGELFF. The CDR3, as DNA: TGTGCCAGCAGCGTAGCTTTCCAGCGGGGTCTCGGGGAGCTGTTTTTT.

This chain links TRBV5-6 with TRBJ1-6; D is uncertain. V lost 2 bases to trimming and J lost 13 bases, with 10 bases between them. CDR3 length: 12 residues. CDR1 SGHDT and CDR2 YYEEEE come from the germline V gene. CDR3 protein: CASSFSRIPLHF. The CDR3 DNA reads as TGTGCCAGCAGCTTTTCTCGTATCCCCCTCCACTTT.

The chain joins TRBV18 to TRBJ2-1, with 8 bases fitting TRBD1. Germline loops: CDR1 KGHSH, CDR2 LQKENI. V trimming: 6 bases; J trimming: 8 bases; junction bases outside the gene matches: 3. CDR3 length: 12 amino acids. CDR3 coding DNA: TGTGCCAGCTCGCCCAGGGGGCATGAGCAGTTCTTC. It is translated as CASSPRGHEQFF.